The entry that follows covers one T cell receptor beta chain sequence. What it binds is unknown. The source of the sample is a study of post-analysis software for immune sequencing data. Study results and limitations: Five TRBV segments appeared more often in patients than in controls, and TRBV5-6, TRBV5-1 and TRBV20-1 were among these.

In germline, CDR1 is SGHDT, CDR2 YYEEEE. The CDR3 loop spans 18 amino acids. With V trimmed by 5 bases and J by 0 bases, 11 bases remained unmatched. Libraries were made from TCR beta cDNA, and they carried unique molecular identifiers. MiXCR, run by TCRdb on the PCR reads, gives a single entry per CDR3 protein. Of 740,000 or so distinct CDR3 sequences listed, about 53% are singletons. Sequenced sample: blood. The chain uses TRBV5-6 and TRBJ2-6; 7 bases agree with TRBD2. The source is a girl between 5 and 17 years old with multiple sclerosis. CDR3 sequence reads: CASSQGGGTASGANVLTF. CDR3 nucleotides: TGTGCCAGCAGTCAAGGCGGGGGTACTGCCTCTGGGGCCAACGTCCTGACTTTC.